Below are 12 T cell receptor beta chains sequenced from a single sample in a study of T-cell memory formation after mild COVID-19. TCRdb reprocessed the 5' RACE reads with MiXCR, giving one entry per CDR3 protein. The table has about 470,000 distinct CDR3 sequences, around a sixth seen once. The sequenced material came from PBMCs or a T cell subset sorted from them (not recorded which). The source of these receptors is an adult woman who had mild COVID-19 (a few samples of this study predate the infection). Cell type and time point are not known.

The J gene is TRBJ2-7, the V gene TRBV5-6, with 8 bases matching TRBD1. The CDR3 extends over 14 amino acids. V shed 5 bases, J shed 3 bases, and the junction held 7 bases outside the gene matches. Per the germline V gene, CDR1 is SGHDT and CDR2 is YYEEEE. Here the CDR3 reads CASSRPGQVYEQYF. The CDR3 coding sequence is TGTGCCAGCAGTCGCCCGGGACAGGTCTACGAGCAGTACTTC. Based on the CDR3 plus reference TRBV5-6 and TRBJ2-7, the full variable domain is DAGVTQSPTHLIKTRGQQVTLRCSPKSGHDTVSWYQQALGQGPQFIFQYYEEEERQRGNFPDRFSGHQFPNYSSELNVNALLLGDSALYLCASSRPGQVYEQYFGPGTRLTVT.

There are a few counts of this clonotype. The V call is TRBV6-2 or TRBV6-3, the J call TRBJ2-2; 10 nucleotides match TRBD1. Trimming removed 0 bases from V and 1 base from J; junction bases left unmatched: 5. This CDR3 has 18 amino acids. The germline gives CDR1 MNHEY, CDR2 SVGEGT. Here the CDR3 reads CASSYSDRGSRNTGELFF. The DNA of the CDR3 is TGTGCCAGCAGTTACTCGGACAGGGGGAGTAGGAACACCGGGGAGCTGTTTTTT.

The chain links TRBV6-5 to TRBJ1-2; the D is unclear. CDR1 MNHEY and CDR2 SVGAGI come from the germline V gene. With 0 bases removed from V and 2 bases from J, the gap between germline ends came to 13 bases. The CDR3 extends over 16 amino acids. The CDR3 sequence: CASSYSGTRKNYGYTF. The CDR3 DNA is TGTGCCAGCAGTTACTCGGGCACGCGGAAAAACTATGGCTACACCTTC.

This clonotype was observed a few times. V gene TRBV11-3 combines with J gene TRBJ1-2; no definite D call. Germline CDR1 SGHNT, CDR2 YENEEA. The V end lost 2 bases, the J end lost 4 bases, and 8 bases lay between the germline ends. The CDR3 runs 13 residues. The CDR3 is CASSLPGPYGYTF. The CDR3 coding sequence is TGTGCCAGCAGCTTACCGGGCCCCTATGGCTACACCTTC.

This clonotype was seen only a few times. V gene TRBV6-5 combines with J gene TRBJ2-1; 9 bases align to TRBD2. Germline CDR1 MNHEY, CDR2 SVGAGI. The CDR3 consists of 16 residues. Trimming at V came to 4 bases and at J to 3 bases, leaving 7 bases not matched to a gene. CDR3 residues: CASSSLTSGYYNEQFF. CDR3 DNA sequence: TGTGCCAGCAGTTCACTGACTAGCGGATACTACAATGAGCAGTTCTTC.

V and J are TRBV7-8 and TRBJ1-1; D unclear. This CDR3 comprises 12 residues. Germline V gene sequence: CDR1 SGHVS, CDR2 FQNEAQ. V lost 4 bases to trimming and J lost 5 bases, with 8 bases between them. The CDR3 loop reads CASSYDITEAFF. CDR3 DNA: TGTGCCAGCAGCTACGATATAACTGAAGCTTTCTTT.

This clonotype was seen only a few times. The chain uses TRBV20-1 and TRBJ2-1; 8 bases fit TRBD2. There are 14 residues in the CDR3. With 1 base clipped from V and 5 bases from J, the junction kept 4 bases outside the gene matches. Germline loops: CDR1 DFQATT, CDR2 SNEGSKA (reference sequence). CDR3 amino acids: CSARGGRNHNEQFF. The CDR3 DNA is TGCAGTGCTAGAGGCGGGAGGAACCACAATGAGCAGTTCTTC.

J is TRBJ1-1 and V is TRBV5-1; 8 positions agree with TRBD1. The germline V gene has CDR1 SGHRS and CDR2 YFSETQ. The CDR3 loop spans 15 amino acids. The J segment lost 4 bases and the V segment lost 4 bases, leaving 9 bases of the junction unmatched. The CDR3 bases are TGCGCCAGCAGCCTCGCGGGACAGGCGAGCACTGAAGCTTTCTTT. The encoded protein is CASSLAGQASTEAFF.

The chain joins TRBV11-3 to TRBJ1-2, with D maybe TRBD1 (6 bases). This CDR3 spans 16 amino acids. The germline gives CDR1 SGHNT, CDR2 YENEEA. With 0 bases removed from V and 0 bases from J, the gap between germline ends came to 11 bases. The CDR3 region is CASSLDRWDTNYGYTF. DNA of the CDR3: TGTGCCAGCAGCTTAGATCGGTGGGACACTAACTATGGCTACACCTTC.

This clonotype was counted a few times. The DNA for the CDR3 is TGTGCCAGCACAAATTTAAATGAGCAGTTCTTC. Translated: CASTNLNEQFF. The genes are TRBV25-1 and TRBJ2-1, with D unresolved. This CDR3 comprises 11 residues. Trimming took 7 bases from V and 7 from J, leaving 8 bases between them. The germline CDR1 and CDR2 sequences are MGHDK and SYGVNS.

The chain is built from TRBV4-2 and TRBJ1-1; D might be TRBD1 (6 bases). The CDR3 spans 15 residues. Germline CDR1 reads LGHNA; CDR2 reads YNFKEQ. The germline V and J ends were trimmed by 2 bases and 2 bases, with 12 bases remaining between them. CDR3 in amino acids: CASSQLTQGNTEAFF. For the CDR3, the DNA is TGTGCCAGCAGCCAACTAACACAGGGTAACACTGAAGCTTTCTTT.

This chain joins TRBV4-1 and TRBJ2-5; 7 positions match TRBD2. The CDR3 length is 16 residues. V trimming: 3 bases; J trimming: 2 bases; junction bases outside the gene matches: 9. Germline V gene sequence: CDR1 MGHRA, CDR2 YSYEKL. CDR3 nucleotides: TGCGCCAGCAGCCATCCAACCCGGGGGGTTCAAGAGACCCAGTACTTC. It specifies CASSHPTRGVQETQYF.